This T cell receptor beta chain was captured in a study of Graves' ophthalmopathy and Graves' hyperthyroidism. Amplified material comprised TCR beta CDR3 regions derived from RNA transcripts. Second-round multiplex PCR came after a first-round RT-PCR that employed HTBI primers. A single record per CDR3 protein comes from TCRdb applying MiXCR to the multiplex PCR reads. The sample yields about 400,000 distinct CDR3 sequences, about 18% seen once. Deletions cut 7 bases from V and 6 bases from J, with 13 bases between. The length of the CDR3 is 13 residues. CDR1 MDHEN and CDR2 SYDVKM come from the germline V gene. The table lists this clonotype with many counts.

The clonotype was recovered from a young woman with Graves' ophthalmopathy. Sequencing input: peripheral blood. The chain has TRBV28 and TRBJ2-4; D possibly corresponds to TRBD1 (6 bases). The DNA for the CDR3 is TGTGCCAGCAAACCCACGGACAGAAACATTCAGTACTTC. Translation gives CASKPTDRNIQYF.